Reported below is one TCR beta chain. What it binds is not known. The CDR3 consists of 14 residues. V was clipped by 3 bases and J by 3 bases, with 12 bases between them. The germline gives CDR1 MDHEN, CDR2 SYDVKM. Quantitative 5'-RACE was performed with molecular barcodes, and it yielded the TCR beta libraries. TCRdb itself ran the 5' RACE reads through MiXCR, one entry per CDR3 protein. The data hold almost 400,000 distinct CDR3 sequences, with about 22% observed a single time. The data were obtained in a study of CD8 T cells in ankylosing spondylitis. Study findings and constraints: Disease-linked clones reportedly showed significant enrichment in matched ankylosing spondylitis synovial fluid. The study identified a TCR beta motif of several highly homologous variants that appeared characteristic of ankylosing spondylitis blood. Reports of some motif variants in reactive arthritis synovial fluid and blood predate this one. Disease-linked clones had a CD8+ phenotype and relatively low frequency in peripheral blood.

The chain uses TRBV28 and TRBJ2-7; D assignment may be TRBD1 or TRBD2 (6 bases each). The sequence derives from a male donor with ankylosing spondylitis. What was sequenced was blood, either unsorted or a sorted T cell fraction (not recorded which). CDR3 sequence reads: CASSLGGSFYEQYF. The DNA for the CDR3 is TGTGCCAGCAGTTTGGGGGGCTCATTCTACGAGCAGTACTTC.